This TCR beta chain was sequenced during a study of cytomegalovirus exposure and HLA in healthy donors. General observations from the study: There were some public TCRs occurring in many donors, but most TCR sequences were rare. Using the classifier, cytomegalovirus status was reportedly diagnosed with high specificity and sensitivity.

Worth noting for this clone: The target antigen is unknown.

Germline V gene data show CDR1 as SNHLY and CDR2 as FYNNEI. The CDR3 runs to 13 residues. The trim removed 6 bases at V and 5 bases at J, leaving 6 bases unmatched. The repertoire was sequenced with immunoSEQ multiplex PCR; TCRdb's copy has only in-frame clones and lacks some. The repertoire holds about 160,000 clones, with roughly nine tenths as singletons. V usage is TRBV2 and J usage is TRBJ2-7; 8 nucleotides match TRBD1. The sequenced material came from PBMCs. This clonotype originated in a woman under 30 in good health and CMV-seropositive. The CDR3 reads CASRDRESHEQYF. CDR3 nucleotides: TGTGCCAGCAGGGACAGGGAGTCTCACGAGCAGTACTTC.